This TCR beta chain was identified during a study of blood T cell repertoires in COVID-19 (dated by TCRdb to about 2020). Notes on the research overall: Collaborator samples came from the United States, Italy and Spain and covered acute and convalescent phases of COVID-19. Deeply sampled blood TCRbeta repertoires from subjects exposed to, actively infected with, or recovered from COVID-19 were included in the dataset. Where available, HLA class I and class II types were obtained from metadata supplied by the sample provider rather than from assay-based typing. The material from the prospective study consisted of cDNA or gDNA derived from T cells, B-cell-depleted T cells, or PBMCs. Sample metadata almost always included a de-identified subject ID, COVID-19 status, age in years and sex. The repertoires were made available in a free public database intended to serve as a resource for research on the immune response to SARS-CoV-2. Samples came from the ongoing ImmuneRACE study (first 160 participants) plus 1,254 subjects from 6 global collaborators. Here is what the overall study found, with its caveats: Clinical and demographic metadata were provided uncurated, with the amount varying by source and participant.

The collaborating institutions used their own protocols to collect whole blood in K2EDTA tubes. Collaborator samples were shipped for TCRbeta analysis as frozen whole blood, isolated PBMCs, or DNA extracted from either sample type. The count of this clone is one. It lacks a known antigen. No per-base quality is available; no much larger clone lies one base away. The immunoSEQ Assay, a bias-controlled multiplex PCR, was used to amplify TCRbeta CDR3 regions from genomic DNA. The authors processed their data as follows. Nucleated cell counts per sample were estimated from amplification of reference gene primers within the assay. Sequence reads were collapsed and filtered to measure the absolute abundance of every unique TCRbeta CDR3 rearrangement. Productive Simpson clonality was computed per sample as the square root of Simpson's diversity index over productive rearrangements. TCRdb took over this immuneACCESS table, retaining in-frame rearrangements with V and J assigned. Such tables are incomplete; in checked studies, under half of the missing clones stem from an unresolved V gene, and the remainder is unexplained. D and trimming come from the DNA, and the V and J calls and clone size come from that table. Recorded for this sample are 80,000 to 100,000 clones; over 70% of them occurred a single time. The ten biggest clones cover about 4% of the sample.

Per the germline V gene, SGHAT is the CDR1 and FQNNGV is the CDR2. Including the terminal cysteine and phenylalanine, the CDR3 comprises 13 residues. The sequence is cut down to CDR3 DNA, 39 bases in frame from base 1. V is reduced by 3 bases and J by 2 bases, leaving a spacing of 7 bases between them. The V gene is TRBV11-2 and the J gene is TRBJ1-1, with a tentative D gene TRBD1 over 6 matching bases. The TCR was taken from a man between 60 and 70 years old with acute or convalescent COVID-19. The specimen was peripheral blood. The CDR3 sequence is CASSLDRNTEAFF. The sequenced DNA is TGTGCCAGCAGCTTGGACAGAAACACTGAAGCTTTCTTT. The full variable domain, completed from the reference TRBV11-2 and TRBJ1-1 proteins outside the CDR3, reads EAGVAQSPRYKIIEKRQSVAFWCNPISGHATLYWYQQILGQGPKLLIQFQNNGVVDDSQLPKDRFSAERLKGVDSTLKIQPAKLEDSAVYLCASSLDRNTEAFFGQGTRLTVV.